The T cell receptor (beta chain) under discussion was sequenced for a study of blood T cell repertoires in COVID-19. Study at large: Acute and convalescent COVID-19 samples came from the United States, Italy and Spain. Sources were T cells, B-cell-depleted T cells, or PBMCs; the material itself was cDNA or gDNA.

The CDR3 has 13 residues. Germline CDR1 reads SGHAT; CDR2 reads FQDESV (reference sequence). Trimming stripped 0 bases from V and 11 bases from J, with 13 bases between. Using immunoSEQ multiplex PCR, the repertoire was profiled, and TCRdb retains in-frame clones only, with some absent. This table has about 130,000 clones, about 89% appearing once. The source is a man aged 55 to 70 with COVID-19, enrolled during active disease. Sample: peripheral blood. The V gene is TRBV11-1, the J gene TRBJ1-1; D gene uncertain. The CDR3 reads CASSLARGVGAFF. DNA of the CDR3: TGTGCCAGCAGCTTAGCGCGAGGTGTTGGTGCTTTCTTT.